The source of this T cell receptor (beta chain) is a study of OX40 agonist ivuxolimab in advanced cancers. Study overall: Patients were dosed with the agonistic anti-OX40 (CD134) antibody ivuxolimab. Eligibility rules accepted prior anti-PD-1, anti-PD-L1 or anti-CTLA-4 therapy, and under 45% had some. Points from the study as a whole: In general, CD8+ T cells held more expanded clones than CD4+ did, on average.

The length of the CDR3 is 15 residues. Germline V CDR1 and CDR2: SGHTA, FQGNSA. V was cut by 4 bases and J by 2 bases, with 11 bases left in between. As to this clone: The antigen is undetermined.

The method was immunoSEQ multiplex PCR; TCRdb's version includes in-frame clones alone and lacks a portion of them. The sample includes fewer than 35,000 clones, around 90% of them seen just once. The chain links TRBV7-2 to TRBJ2-2, with a weak D call TRBD1 (6 bases). The TCR originated in an adult with an advanced solid tumor such as melanoma, head and neck, liver or kidney cancer. Sequencing used CD4+ or CD8+ T cells sorted from blood, obtained in a trial of the OX40 agonist ivuxolimab. This chain's CDR3 is CASSYRQDNTGELFF. The CDR3 DNA reads TGTGCCAGCAGCTACCGACAGGATAACACCGGGGAGCTGTTTTTT.